This TCR beta chain was identified in a study of immune cell composition in non-small cell lung cancer (TCRdb year 2017). Looking at the study overall: Histologic subtype was assigned using H&E plus p63, CK5, Napsin A and TTF-1 immunohistochemistry, mainly lung adenocarcinoma or squamous cell carcinoma. TCR-beta sequencing (Adaptive Biotechnologies) was performed on about 35 paired NSCLC tumour and non-adjacent lung specimens plus 26 tumour-only specimens. In supplementary cohort #1, which comprised more than eight lung adenocarcinoma cases, paired tumour/lung TCR-beta sequencing was performed and TIL populations were generated so that tumour reactivity could be assessed. A few tumour specimens with TCR-beta data were of rare histological subtypes and were excluded from the subtype comparisons. What the research found in general, with its limitations: Lung squamous cell carcinoma tumours had significantly higher Top 10 clone scores and productive clonality than lung adenocarcinoma tumours. No significant correlation was found between tumour TCR-beta clonality and smoking pack-years. Across fewer than 13 adenocarcinoma cases, the maximal tumour-associated clone frequency showed a strong correlation with TIL tumour reactivity, but overall clonality showed no such correlation. The reactivity cohort was only 9 to 11 cases, and tumour-reactive clones were not shown to share sequences with the dominant in vivo tumour-associated clones. Tumour-associated clones >0.5% occurred in nearly half of NSCLC cases: approximately 33% of adenocarcinomas versus about 80% of squamous carcinomas.

A two-step multiplex PCR was used to amplify TCR-beta CDR3 regions from genomic DNA, and Illumina-compatible adaptors were added in the second step. TCR-beta immunosequencing was carried out on an Illumina platform through the commercial immunoSEQ service. On the authors' methods: Repertoires were described by productive clonality and by Top 10 Clones, which is the percentage of T-cell templates coming from the ten most frequent sequences. Values of productive clonality ranged from 0 to 1, with a monoclonal population indicated by a value of 1. Sequences comprising at least 0.1% of tumour T-cell templates but absent from matched non-adjacent lung were defined as tumour-associated clones and were identified via log10 scatter plots. Two-group comparisons used Student's t-tests, stages used ANOVA, and relationships used linear regression, analysed in GraphPad Prism7 and R. TCRdb carries this immuneACCESS record with in-frame sequences only. Its versions omit some clonotypes, under half of them owing to an unresolved V gene in the studies checked, with the rest unexplained. The V and J calls and clone size are taken from that table; D and trimming were inferred from the DNA. Recorded for this sample are 5,000 or so clones; under 80% of them occurred a single time. The leading ten clones occupy 10% to 12% of the sample.

At the junction V is shortened by 6 bases and J by 3 bases, with 19 bases in between. Its CDR3 holds 16 amino acids, cysteine through phenylalanine. Only the CDR3 region is kept as DNA, spanning 48 bases read in frame from base 1. For CDR1 and CDR2, the germline V gene lists SGHVS and FQNEAQ. From frozen aliquots of unsorted single-cell suspensions, genomic DNA was isolated using the QIAamp DNA kit. The tumour samples consisted of surgically resected non-small cell lung cancer tissue. Tissues arrived within 2 hours of resection and were immediately processed into single-cell suspensions. Tissue was broken up mechanically, digested enzymatically with DNase I, collagenase I and hyaluronidase for approximately 31 minutes at 37 degrees C, and then filtered and RBC-lysed. Concerning this clone itself: There is no known antigen for this receptor. No per-base quality is available; no much larger clone lies one base away.

The V gene is TRBV7-8 and the J gene is TRBJ2-3; tentative D gene TRBD1, with 8 bases matching. The sample was lung tumor tissue. This TCR derives from a human donor with non-small cell lung cancer. Here the CDR3 is given as CASRGGAGGRTDTQYF. The bases are TGTGCCAGCAGGGGGGGGGCAGGGGGCCGTACAGATACGCAGTATTTT.